This TCR beta chain was obtained from a study of CD8+CD57+ T cells in acquired aplastic anemia. Patients chosen for sequencing had CD8+CD57+ cells that had expanded, as shown by flow cytometry. The V end lost 8 bases, the J end lost 2 bases, and 19 bases lay between the germline ends. Germline V gene lookup returns CDR1 LGHNA and CDR2 YNFKEQ. The CDR3 runs 15 residues. CDR3 and TCR beta VDJ profiling relied on a genomic DNA template. TCRdb fed the reads into MiXCR, producing one record per CDR3 protein. Of a few hundred thousand distinct CDR3 sequences in the sample, approximately 58% were seen once. This clonotype was seen ten or more times.

The sequencing input was sorted CD4+, CD8+, or CD8+CD57+ T cells (not recorded which) from PBMCs. This clonotype originated in a human donor with aplastic anemia. The rearrangement links TRBV4-2 to TRBJ2-7; D possibly corresponds to TRBD2 (6 bases). The CDR3 loop reads CASGNAGSPPYEQYF. CDR3 nucleotide sequence: TGTGCCAGCGGGAATGCGGGGAGCCCCCCCTACGAGCAGTACTTC.